These 3 T cell receptor beta chains share one sample of origin, sequenced in a study of response to subunit inactivated influenza vaccine. TCRdb reanalysed the RT-PCR reads using MiXCR and keeps one entry per CDR3 protein. The sample lists 430,000 or so distinct CDR3 sequences; approximately 9.9% were seen once. Sequencing was performed on PBMCs from blood, taken roughly 47 days after vaccination. The receptor source for this set is a man in his fifties or sixties who received an inactivated influenza vaccine.

The chain recombines TRBV28 with TRBJ1-2, with D tentatively TRBD1 (6 bases). The germline gives CDR1 MDHEN, CDR2 SYDVKM. This CDR3 is built from 13 residues. The ends were cut back, 3 bases at V and 7 bases at J, with 12 bases in the middle. CDR3 residues: CASSFGGTGGYTF. CDR3 coding DNA: TGTGCCAGCAGTTTCGGGGGCACCGGTGGCTACACCTTC.

This clonotype was seen many times. The chain is built from TRBV12-3 or TRBV12-4 and TRBJ2-2; 11 bases are shared with TRBD2. This CDR3 region has 13 residues. Trimming at V came to 6 bases and at J to 7 bases, leaving 1 base not matched to a gene. The CDR3 is CASRGTSGGELFF. The CDR3 region has the DNA TGTGCCAGCAGGGGGACTAGCGGCGGGGAGCTGTTTTTT.

The table lists this clonotype with many counts. This chain links TRBV12-3 or TRBV12-4 with TRBJ2-7; 12 positions match TRBD2. CDR3 length: 14 residues. The J segment lost 4 bases and the V segment lost 5 bases, leaving 3 bases of the junction unmatched. The CDR3 region has the DNA TGTGCCAGCAGTCTGACTAGCGGGAGATACGAGCAGTACTTC. Translating gives CASSLTSGRYEQYF.